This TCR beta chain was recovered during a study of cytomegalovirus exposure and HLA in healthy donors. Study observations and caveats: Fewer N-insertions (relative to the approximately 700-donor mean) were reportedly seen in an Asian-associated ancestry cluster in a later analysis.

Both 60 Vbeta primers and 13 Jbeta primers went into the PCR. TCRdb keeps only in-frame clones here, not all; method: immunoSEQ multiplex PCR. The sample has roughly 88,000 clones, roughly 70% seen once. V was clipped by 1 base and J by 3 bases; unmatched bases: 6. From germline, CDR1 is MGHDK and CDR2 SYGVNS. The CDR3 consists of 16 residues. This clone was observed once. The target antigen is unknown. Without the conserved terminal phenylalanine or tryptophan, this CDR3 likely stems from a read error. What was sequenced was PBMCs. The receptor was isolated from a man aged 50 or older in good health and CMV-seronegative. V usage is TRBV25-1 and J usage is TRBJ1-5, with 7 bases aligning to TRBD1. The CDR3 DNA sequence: TGTGCCAGCAGTGAATTAGGCAGGGGGGACAATCAGCCCCAGCATGTT. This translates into CASSELGRGDNQPQHV.